These T cell receptor beta chains were read from a single sample in a study of blood T cell repertoires in COVID-19. Here immunoSEQ multiplex PCR was the method, and the copy in TCRdb shows in-frame clones only, minus some. Of roughly 150,000 clones detected, 85% to 90% appear once; the ten largest clones hold roughly 4.1%. Sequencing was performed on peripheral blood. The receptors here all came from a woman aged 65 to 85 with acute or convalescent COVID-19. Each CDR3 is given with its conserved first and last residue. The order of the fields is CDR3 protein, V gene.

CDR3aa: CASSPTTGKSTGELFF
v_gene: TRBV14

CDR3aa: CSANQNRGEKLFF
v_gene: TRBV29-1

CDR3aa: CASSQGQGGPDTQYF
v_gene: TRBV3-1/TRBV3-2

CDR3aa: CSVREGGAYTEAFF
v_gene: TRBV29-1

CDR3aa: CASSPRQLSGSTDTQYF
v_gene: TRBV7-8

CDR3aa: CASSLPGRGYEQYF
v_gene: TRBV7-2

CDR3aa: CASSLVGNPQAFF
v_gene: TRBV12-3/TRBV12-4

CDR3aa: CASSTPDRVGNTIYF
v_gene: TRBV3-1/TRBV3-2

CDR3aa: CASSFGDRENTEAFF
v_gene: TRBV5-4

CDR3aa: CASDNLYTEAFF
v_gene: TRBV28

CDR3aa: CARSPWRAPNYGYTF
v_gene: TRBV5-3

CDR3aa: CASSYSAEVLYGYTF
v_gene: TRBV6-5

CDR3aa: CSASPGTGEVFHGYTF
v_gene: TRBV20-1

CDR3aa: CASSIPGHRNTEAFF
v_gene: TRBV2

CDR3aa: CASGHRTGLPDTQYF
v_gene: TRBV19

CDR3aa: CASSPTTTGNYGYTF
v_gene: TRBV11-2

CDR3aa: CASSKEEGTPAPNQPQHF
v_gene: TRBV21-1

CDR3aa: CASSQDLGTGYGLFF
v_gene: TRBV4-3

CDR3aa: CASSATGTGKSDEQFF
v_gene: TRBV28

CDR3aa: CASSQRDSSYYGYTF
v_gene: TRBV5-5

CDR3aa: CASSLDNRVTGELFF
v_gene: TRBV5-1

CDR3aa: CASSFPTGGRDEKLFF
v_gene: TRBV6-5

CDR3aa: CASRLSSGTDTQYF
v_gene: TRBV2